The 8 T cell receptor beta chains below all came from one sample that was sequenced in a study of blood T cell repertoires in COVID-19. Clones were sequenced by immunoSEQ multiplex PCR, and TCRdb holds only the in-frame ones, with some missing. Of about 300,000 clones in the sample, 70% to 90% were seen once. Source material: peripheral blood. The receptor set was obtained from a woman aged 50 to 60 with COVID-19, enrolled during active disease.

This clone was recorded once. The rearrangement joins TRBV5-4 to TRBJ1-1; D not resolved. Germline lookup yields CDR1 SGHNT and CDR2 YYREEE (reference sequence). Trimming shortened V by 4 bases and J by 0 bases, and 19 bases separated the two germline ends. The CDR3 totals 17 residues. This CDR3 reads CASSPPPGANVNTEAFF. The CDR3 DNA sequence: TGTGCCAGCAGCCCCCCCCCGGGTGCGAACGTGAACACTGAAGCTTTCTTT. Complete variable domain (other parts from reference TRBV5-4 and TRBJ1-1): ETGVTQSPTHLIKTRGQQVTLRCSSQSGHNTVSWYQQALGQGPQFIFQYYREEENGRGNFPPRFSGLQFPNYSSELNVNALELDDSALYLCASSPPPGANVNTEAFFGQGTRLTVV.

DNA of the CDR3: TGTGCCAGCTCTCAAAAACTGACAGGGGGCATCGAGACCCAGTACTTC. Amino acids: CASSQKLTGGIETQYF. The V gene is TRBV18, the J gene TRBJ2-5, with 10 nucleotides matching TRBD1. The germline gives CDR1 KGHSH, CDR2 LQKENI. The trim removed 6 bases at V and 5 bases at J, leaving 12 bases unmatched. CDR3 length equals 16 residues.

V gene TRBV28 combines with J gene TRBJ1-4, with D uncertain. CDR1 and CDR2 (germline): MDHEN, SYDVKM. This CDR3 is 14 amino acids long. Trimming shortened V by 3 bases and J by 8 bases, and 13 bases separated the two germline ends. The CDR3 loop is CASSFRQGLEKLFF. The DNA for the CDR3 is TGTGCCAGCAGTTTTCGGCAAGGACTCGAAAAACTGTTTTTT.

The chain couples TRBV3-1 (or the pseudogene TRBV3-2) to TRBJ2-3; D is uncertain. Germline V gene lookup returns CDR1 LGHDT and CDR2 YNNKEL (reference sequence). V was pared by 1 base and J by 8 bases, with 4 bases between. The CDR3 extends over 11 amino acids. The CDR3 bases are TGTGCCAGCAGCCAAGTCGGTACGCAGTATTTT. It encodes CASSQVGTQYF.

The chain employs TRBV11-2 and TRBJ2-1; tentative D call: TRBD1 (6 bases). Germline V gene data show CDR1 as SGHAT and CDR2 as FQNNGV. V shed 2 bases and J shed 6 bases, with 14 bases lying between them. This CDR3 has 15 residues. The CDR3 coding sequence is TGTGCCAGCAGCTTAACCACAGGGCTGGTCAATGAGCAGTTCTTC. This gives the protein CASSLTTGLVNEQFF.

The CDR3 nucleotides read TGTGCCAGCAGTACAGGGGCTGGGGCCAACGTCCTGACTTTC. Amino acid sequence: CASSTGAGANVLTF. The genes are TRBV6-5 and TRBJ2-6; 7 nucleotides align to TRBD1. The CDR3 is 14 residues long. Germline assignment: CDR1 MNHEY and CDR2 SVGAGI. Trimming cost V 5 bases and J 2 bases; bases outside gene matches: 0.

The chain uses TRBV6-5 and TRBJ2-5, with D hard to call. Germline CDR1 reads MNHEY; CDR2 reads SVGAGI. V was pared by 6 bases and J by 5 bases, with 13 bases between. The CDR3 sequence is 13 residues long. CDR3 in amino acids: CASRYTPWETQYF. CDR3 nucleotides: TGTGCCAGCAGGTATACACCCTGGGAGACCCAGTACTTC.

The chain recombines TRBV27 with TRBJ2-7; 9 positions match TRBD2. The CDR3 totals 14 residues. The V segment lost 8 bases and the J segment 3 bases; nucleotides outside the gene matches: 8. Looked up from germline, CDR1 is MNHEY and CDR2 is SMNVEV (reference sequence). For the CDR3, the DNA is TGTGCCAGCCGAGGAGCGGGAGGCATCTACGAGCAGTACTTC. This encodes CASRGAGGIYEQYF.